Each of the 21 T cell receptor beta chains below was sequenced from the same sample in a study of T cells after yellow fever vaccination. MiXCR, applied by TCRdb to the 5' RACE reads, yields one record per CDR3 protein. The table shows a few hundred thousand distinct CDR3 sequences, with approximately 6% occurring only once. Here the sequenced sample was PBMCs, taken 5 days after the yellow fever booster vaccination. Every receptor here comes from a man aged 30 to 39 who received the YFV17D yellow fever vaccine.

At least ten counts were recorded for this clonotype. CDR3 sequence reads: CSARDRGPNTGELFF. The CDR3 region has the DNA TGCAGTGCTAGAGACAGGGGGCCGAACACCGGGGAGCTGTTTTTT. The V gene is TRBV20-1, the J gene TRBJ2-2; 8 bases map to TRBD1. Germline CDR1 DFQATT, CDR2 SNEGSKA (reference sequence). V lost 0 bases and J lost 0; bases outside the gene matches: 0. The CDR3 has 15 amino acids.

This chain joins TRBV20-1 and TRBJ2-7, with TRBD2 identical over 7 bases. Losses at the gene ends were 1 base for V and 2 bases for J; bases not matched to a gene: 5. From germline, CDR1 is DFQATT and CDR2 SNEGSKA (reference sequence). The CDR3 loop spans 14 amino acids. The CDR3 sequence is CSARGVAGTYEQYF. The CDR3 nucleotides read TGCAGTGCTAGAGGTGTAGCGGGTACCTACGAGCAGTACTTC.

This clonotype has a count of ten or more. This chain connects TRBV3-1 to TRBJ2-7, with D possibly matching TRBD1 (5 bases). The CDR3 extends over 12 amino acids. V shed 3 bases and J shed 7 bases, with 10 bases lying between them. The germline V gene has CDR1 LGHDT and CDR2 YNNKEL (reference sequence). Here the CDR3 DNA reads TGTGCCAGCAGCCAGGGGCTCTGGGAGCAGTACTTC. It codes for CASSQGLWEQYF.

For this clonotype: A clone one base away is much larger, so this may be a read error. This chain connects TRBV12-3 or TRBV12-4 to TRBJ2-7, with TRBD1 matching 8 bases. The CDR3 has 13 amino acids. Losses at the gene ends were 5 bases for V and 7 bases for J; bases not matched to a gene: 7. CDR3 coding DNA: TGTGCCAGCAGTGTGACAGGGGTGGGGGAGCAGTACTTC. Amino acid sequence: CASSVTGVGEQYF.

The chain combines TRBV6-1 with TRBJ1-4, with D tentatively TRBD1 (5 bases). From germline, CDR1 is MNHNS and CDR2 SASEGT. Trimming stripped 6 bases from V and 6 bases from J, with 11 bases between. The CDR3 has 13 residues. CDR3 DNA: TGTGCCAGCAGCCCCGACAGAGATGAAAAACTGTTTTTT. This translates into CASSPDRDEKLFF.

This clonotype was observed a handful of times. The rearrangement uses TRBV20-1 and TRBJ2-3; tentatively, D is TRBD2 (6 bases). The V end was cut by 6 bases, the J end by 2 bases, with 12 bases between. Germline loops: CDR1 DFQATT, CDR2 SNEGSKA (reference sequence). The CDR3 contains 13 residues. In nucleotides, the CDR3 is TGCAGTGCCACGGGAGCCCCCACAGATACGCAGTATTTT. This sequence encodes CSATGAPTDTQYF.

The table lists this clonotype with a few counts. The chain carries TRBV10-3 and TRBJ2-1; TRBD1 might be the D (5 bases). CDR1 is ENHRY and CDR2 is SYGVKD in the germline V gene. V gave up 8 bases and J gave up 12 bases, with 20 bases separating them. The CDR3 covers 13 residues. The CDR3 sequence is CAIAEDRLDRQFF. The CDR3 DNA sequence: TGTGCCATCGCGGAAGACAGACTTGATAGGCAGTTCTTC.

This clonotype was recorded many times. The chain couples TRBV28 to TRBJ2-1; possible D gene TRBD1, 6 bases. V was trimmed by 5 bases and J by 4 bases, leaving 18 bases between them. The CDR3 runs 16 residues. CDR1 is MDHEN, CDR2 SYDVKM, per germline. The CDR3 protein is CASSPPVGARYNEQFF. The CDR3 region has the DNA TGTGCCAGCAGTCCTCCGGTGGGGGCCCGATACAATGAGCAGTTCTTC. Supplemented by reference TRBV28 and TRBJ2-1, the full variable domain reads DVKVTQSSRYLVKRTGEKVFLECVQDMDHENMFWYRQDPGLGLRLIYFSYDVKMKEKGDIPEGYSVSREKKERFSLILESASTNQTSMYLCASSPPVGARYNEQFFGPGTRLTVL.

The V gene is TRBV6-5, the J gene TRBJ1-2; TRBD1 agrees at 10 bases. After removal of 0 bases from V and 6 bases from J, the junction contained 4 bases not matched to a gene. The V gene's germline CDR1 is MNHEY and CDR2 SVGAGI. CDR3 length: 15 amino acids. The CDR3 bases are TGTGCCAGCAGTTACTCGGGGGACAGGGGAAATGGCTACACCTTC. Residues: CASSYSGDRGNGYTF.

The chain is built from TRBV7-2 and TRBJ1-6; no firm D call. The V end lost 5 bases, the J end lost 11 bases, and 13 bases lay between the germline ends. CDR1 and CDR2 from the germline V gene are SGHTA and FQGNSA. The CDR3 extends over 13 amino acids. This chain's CDR3 is CASSTKERAPLHF. CDR3 DNA sequence: TGTGCCAGCAGCACGAAAGAAAGAGCACCCCTCCACTTT.

The gene calls are TRBV7-9 and TRBJ2-7, with TRBD1 matching over 7 bases. Trimming cost V 5 bases and J 4 bases; bases outside gene matches: 17. This CDR3 comprises 17 residues. Germline V lookup: CDR1 SEHNR, CDR2 FQNEAQ (reference sequence). The CDR3 spells CASSLPYLGQVEYEQYF. The DNA of the CDR3 is TGTGCCAGCAGCCTCCCTTACCTTGGACAGGTGGAGTACGAGCAGTACTTC. Full variable domain (missing parts from reference TRBV7-9 and TRBJ2-7): DTGVSQNPRHKITKRGQNVTFRCDPISEHNRLYWYRQTLGQGPEFLTYFQNEAQLEKSRLLSDRFSAERPKGSFSTLEIQRTEQGDSAMYLCASSLPYLGQVEYEQYFGPGTRLTVT.

V and J are TRBV5-1 and TRBJ1-5; the D gene is possibly TRBD1 (6 bases). This CDR3 region has 16 residues. Germline CDR1 reads SGHRS; CDR2 reads YFSETQ. V dropped 4 bases and J dropped 2 bases, with 16 bases sitting between them. The CDR3 here is CASSPGGSGGNQPQHF. In nucleotides, the CDR3 is TGCGCCAGCAGCCCCGGGGGGTCAGGGGGCAATCAGCCCCAGCATTTT.

Ten or more counts support this clonotype. The chain has TRBV5-1 and TRBJ2-5; 11 bases fit TRBD2. The CDR3 is 16 residues long. CDR1 is SGHRS and CDR2 is YFSETQ in the germline V gene. After removal of 4 bases from V and 4 bases from J, the junction contained 9 bases not matched to a gene. DNA of the CDR3: TGCGCCAGCAGCCTCGAGGGTACTAGCGGGAGAGAGACCCAGTACTTC. The encoded protein is CASSLEGTSGRETQYF.

This clonotype was counted a few times. CDR3 nucleotides: TGTGCCAGCAGCAAAGGCACAGCTCCTTACGAGCAGTACTTC. It specifies CASSKGTAPYEQYF. This chain links TRBV21-1 with TRBJ2-7. TRBV21-1 is a recognized pseudogene. This CDR3 contains 14 residues.

The CDR3 DNA reads as TGTGCCACCGAGCTCCTGGGGACAGGGTGTCACGAGCAGTACTTC. Translation gives CATELLGTGCHEQYF. V and J are TRBV24-1 and TRBJ2-7; 9 bases are a match to TRBD1. V shed 9 bases, J shed 5 bases, and the junction held 13 bases outside the gene matches. Per the germline V gene, CDR1 is KGHDR and CDR2 is SFDVKD. This CDR3 is 15 amino acids long.

This clonotype has at least ten counts. The chain links TRBV20-1 to TRBJ2-3; no clear D. V was cut by 3 bases and J by 6 bases, with 13 bases left in between. The CDR3 loop spans 13 amino acids. Germline-derived CDR1 and CDR2 are DFQATT and SNEGSKA (reference sequence). CDR3 amino acids: CSASRLSRDTQYF. DNA for the CDR3: TGCAGTGCTAGTAGGCTGAGTCGCGATACGCAGTATTTT.

This clonotype appeared a few times. The chain has TRBV4-3 and TRBJ2-1, with 7 bases fitting TRBD1. This CDR3 comprises 16 residues. After removal of 0 bases from V and 3 bases from J, the junction contained 5 bases not matched to a gene. Germline CDR1 and CDR2: LGHNA and YSLEER. The CDR3 loop is CASSQEDRTGYNEQFF. The CDR3 DNA follows: TGCGCCAGCAGCCAAGAGGACAGGACAGGCTACAATGAGCAGTTCTTC.

This clonotype showed up just a few times. The chain links TRBV11-2 to TRBJ2-1; perhaps TRBD2 as D (5 bases). Germline CDR1 reads SGHAT; CDR2 reads FQNNGV. V lost 1 base and J 9 bases, leaving 13 bases between the germline ends. The CDR3 totals 14 residues. This CDR3 reads CASSLASSLIEQFF. In nucleotides, the CDR3 is TGTGCCAGCAGCTTAGCGTCTAGCTTGATTGAGCAGTTCTTC.

This chain joins TRBV20-1 and TRBJ2-5; D might be TRBD1 (5 bases). This CDR3 is built from 15 residues. The germline V and J ends were trimmed by 4 bases and 5 bases, with 20 bases remaining between them. Looked up from germline, CDR1 is DFQATT and CDR2 is SNEGSKA (reference sequence). DNA for the CDR3: TGCAGTGCTAATGGACATCGCCCTGTGGGGGAGACCCAGTACTTC. It encodes CSANGHRPVGETQYF.

The rearrangement uses TRBV9 and TRBJ1-2; D perhaps matches TRBD1 (6 bases). CDR3 length: 14 residues. The germline V gene has CDR1 SGDLS and CDR2 YYNGEE. V was trimmed by 0 bases and J by 4 bases, leaving 10 bases between them. This chain's CDR3 is CASSVGTERYGYTF. The CDR3 DNA sequence: TGTGCCAGCAGCGTAGGGACAGAACGCTATGGCTACACCTTC.

This clonotype was seen ten or more times. The rearrangement links TRBV20-1 to TRBJ1-4; no clear D. The CDR3 contains 13 residues. In germline, CDR1 is DFQATT, CDR2 SNEGSKA (reference sequence). Trimming stripped 3 bases from V and 5 bases from J, with 10 bases between. CDR3 protein: CSARTDRNEKLFF. The CDR3, as DNA: TGCAGTGCTAGGACGGATCGGAATGAAAAACTGTTTTTT.